The next 8 T cell receptor beta chains were all read from a single sample in a study of OX40 agonist ivuxolimab in advanced cancers. Data came from immunoSEQ multiplex PCR; TCRdb stores just in-frame clones and leaves some out. Of 55,000 to 90,000 clones in the sample, 85% to 90% were seen once. Sample: CD4+ or CD8+ T cells sorted from blood, taken in a trial of the OX40 agonist ivuxolimab. The receptors originated from an adult with an advanced solid tumor such as melanoma, head and neck, liver or kidney cancer.

The V gene is TRBV5-1, the J gene TRBJ1-1; TRBD1 matches 11 bases. The V segment lost 4 bases and the J segment 3 bases; nucleotides outside the gene matches: 8. The CDR3 contains 16 residues. CDR1 is SGHRS, CDR2 YFSETQ, per germline. The CDR3 DNA reads TGCGCCAGCAGCAACCGGGACAGGGGGGCGGACACTGAAGCTTTCTTT. Residues: CASSNRDRGADTEAFF.

The V and J genes are TRBV30 and TRBJ2-5; 7 nucleotides agree with TRBD2. Germline V gene sequence: CDR1 GTSNPN, CDR2 SVGIG (reference sequence). This CDR3 is 12 amino acids long. Trimming took 3 bases from V and 5 from J; bases not matched to a gene: 3. CDR3 residues: CAWRAGLETQYF. Here the CDR3 DNA reads TGTGCCTGGAGAGCGGGGTTGGAGACCCAGTACTTC.

V gene TRBV7-2 combines with J gene TRBJ1-2; D is unresolved. Trimming stripped 7 bases from V and 7 bases from J, with 16 bases between. There are 13 residues in the CDR3. The germline V gene has CDR1 SGHTA and CDR2 FQGNSA. This CDR3 reads CASTQTSVGGYTF. CDR3 in DNA: TGTGCCAGCACCCAGACCAGTGTTGGTGGCTACACCTTC.

The chain links TRBV5-4 to TRBJ1-1; D possibly corresponds to TRBD1 (5 bases). Trimming stripped 7 bases from V and 4 bases from J, with 17 bases between. CDR3 length: 14 residues. Germline V gives CDR1 SGHNT, CDR2 YYREEE (reference sequence). CDR3 in DNA: TGTGCCAGCCGGACCGTGGGACGCAGCACTGAAGCTTTCTTT. It yields the protein CASRTVGRSTEAFF.

This chain links TRBV5-4 with TRBJ2-5, with 9 bases aligning to TRBD1. V lost 4 bases, J lost 2 bases, and 3 bases stayed unmatched. This CDR3 is built from 14 residues. Germline loops: CDR1 SGHNT, CDR2 YYREEE (reference sequence). The CDR3 sequence is CASSRDRAQETQYF. The CDR3 nucleotides read TGTGCCAGCAGCCGGGACAGGGCGCAAGAGACCCAGTACTTC.

The chain joins TRBV28 to TRBJ2-1; 8 positions agree with TRBD2. J was trimmed by 0 bases and V by 7 bases; bases with no gene match: 2. This CDR3 has 14 residues. Germline V gene lookup returns CDR1 MDHEN and CDR2 SYDVKM. CDR3 region: CASTGGVSYNEQFF. Written as DNA, the CDR3 is TGTGCCAGCACCGGGGGGGTCTCCTACAATGAGCAGTTCTTC.

The rearrangement links TRBV6-1 to TRBJ1-1, with D possibly matching TRBD1 (5 bases). The V end lost 5 bases, the J end lost 7 bases, and 14 bases lay between the germline ends. CDR1 and CDR2 (germline): MNHNS, SASEGT. The CDR3 spans 13 residues. CDR3 sequence (DNA): TGTGCCAGCAGTACCCGGGGCGGTTTTGAAGCTTTCTTT. Its translation is CASSTRGGFEAFF.

The gene calls are TRBV2 and TRBJ2-3; no definite D call. V lost 4 bases and J 0 bases, leaving 14 bases between the germline ends. The CDR3 extends over 16 amino acids. CDR1 and CDR2 (germline): SNHLY, FYNNEI. CDR3 loop: CASSARWAGSTDTQYF. CDR3 nucleotides: TGTGCCAGCAGTGCCCGTTGGGCAGGAAGCACAGATACGCAGTATTTT.